One sample yielded the 31 T cell receptor beta chains listed below, sequenced in a study of blood T cells in healthy people across ages (dated by TCRdb to between 2015 and 2016). The library was built by means of 5' RACE. TCRdb records Illumina HiSeq 2500 as the sequencer. A second PCR of about 7 to 12 cycles was run with a J-beta primer mix and a sample-barcoded 5' primer. In TCRdb, the public reads were trimmed at Q25 with fastp and aligned with MiXCR, with productive beta chains retained. Here each entry gathers all rows of one CDR3 protein and keeps the most common genes and DNA. Across this sample there are 800,000 to 950,000 distinct CDR3 sequences, with 35% to 40% seen only once. The top ten clones comprise roughly 13% of the sample. The source material was blood. Receptors originate from a man between 18 and 35 years old in good health.

The chain joins TRBV2 to TRBJ2-3; D gene unclear. This CDR3 contains 14 residues. Trimming pared 7 bases from V and 2 bases from J, leaving 13 bases between. Germline loops: CDR1 SNHLY, CDR2 FYNNEI. The CDR3 loop reads CASKERISTDTQYF. Here the CDR3 DNA reads TGTGCCAGCAAGGAGAGAATCTCCACAGATACGCAGTATTTT.

This clonotype was picked up a small number of times. This chain joins TRBV4-2 and TRBJ2-3, with D tentatively TRBD2 (6 bases). Germline-derived CDR1 and CDR2 are LGHNA and YNFKEQ. This CDR3 has 17 residues. V lost 8 bases and J lost 5, with 26 bases in between. CDR3 nucleotides: TGTGCCAGCCGTTATCAGCCGGGGACCGACGGGAGAGATACGCAGTATTTT. Its translation: CASRYQPGTDGRDTQYF.

This chain uses TRBV29-1 with TRBJ2-7; TRBD1 matches 9 bases. This CDR3 region has 14 residues. With 4 bases clipped from V and 5 bases from J, the junction kept 9 bases outside the gene matches. The germline V gene has CDR1 SQVTM and CDR2 ANQGSEA. The CDR3 sequence: CSVVGTGWINEQYF. The CDR3 region has the DNA TGCAGCGTTGTCGGGACAGGGTGGATCAACGAGCAGTACTTC.

This clonotype was picked up many times. V gene TRBV2 combines with J gene TRBJ2-5; D is undetermined. CDR1 is SNHLY and CDR2 is FYNNEI in the germline V gene. The CDR3 has 11 residues. V was pared by 6 bases and J by 10 bases, with 12 bases between. The CDR3 DNA sequence: TGTGCCAGCAGAGAGAAGACGGTCCAGTACTTC. Translated: CASREKTVQYF. Based on the CDR3 plus reference TRBV2 and TRBJ2-5, the full variable domain is EPEVTQTPSHQVTQMGQEVILRCVPISNHLYFYWYRQILGQKVEFLVSFYNNEISEKSEIFDDQFSVERPDGSNFTLKIRSTKLEDSAMYFCASREKTVQYFGPGTRLLVL.

Only one count was recorded for this clonotype. This sequence joins TRBV10-3 and TRBJ2-4, with 7 bases identical to TRBD1. The J call is doubtful: the DNA matches TRBJ2-7 better. Germline CDR1 is ENHRY and CDR2 is SYGVKD. The CDR3 spans 15 residues. CDR3 sequence: CAISESAQGMSEQYF. In DNA form, the CDR3 reads TGTGCCATCAGTGAGTCGGCACAGGGGATGAGCGAGCAGTACTTC.

This clonotype was seen only a few times. The chain uses TRBV12-3 or TRBV12-4 and TRBJ2-3; TRBD1 matches at 12 bases. Unmatched junction bases numbered 8, after V lost 7 bases and J lost 6 bases. CDR3 length: 15 amino acids. CDR3 residues: CASINGDRGQDTQYF. For the CDR3, the DNA is TGTGCCAGCATCAACGGGGACAGGGGGCAGGATACGCAGTATTTT.

The chain employs TRBV15 and TRBJ1-5, with 7 bases fitting TRBD1. The CDR3 extends over 18 amino acids. Germline lookup yields CDR1 LNHNV and CDR2 YYDKDF (reference sequence). Losses at the gene ends were 0 bases for V and 5 bases for J; bases not matched to a gene: 13. The CDR3 protein is CATSRDQAQGVRDQPQHF. The CDR3 DNA is TGTGCCACCAGCAGAGATCAGGCCCAGGGGGTTAGGGATCAGCCCCAGCATTTT.

Worth noting for this clonotype: The junction shows a germline mismatch at one end, possibly a read error. This sequence joins TRBV9 and TRBJ1-1, with D unclear. Germline CDR1 reads SGDLS; CDR2 reads YYNGEE. CDR3 length: 13 residues. CDR3 protein: CASSVDGNTEALF. The CDR3 DNA reads as TGTGCCAGCAGCGTAGATGGGAACACTGAAGCTCTCTTT.

This chain uses TRBV7-9 with TRBJ1-1, with TRBD1 matching over 10 bases. The CDR3 loop spans 16 amino acids. Germline V gives CDR1 SEHNR, CDR2 FQNEAQ (reference sequence). After removal of 5 bases from V and 0 bases from J, the junction contained 6 bases not matched to a gene. CDR3 sequence (DNA): TGTGCCAGCAGCACGGGACAGGGGACAATGAACACTGAAGCTTTCTTT. It is translated as CASSTGQGTMNTEAFF.

The chain uses TRBV6-5 and TRBJ1-1, with 7 bases matching TRBD1. The CDR3 totals 16 residues. J gave up 4 bases and V 6 bases, and 14 bases lay outside the gene matches. The germline V gene has CDR1 MNHEY and CDR2 SVGAGI. As DNA, the CDR3 is TGTGCCAGCAGACTCACAGGGGACGGCGTGTTCACTGAAGCTTTCTTT. This sequence encodes CASRLTGDGVFTEAFF.

This clonotype was counted many times. This chain uses TRBV20-1 with TRBJ1-2, with D possibly matching TRBD1 (6 bases). This CDR3 is built from 13 residues. Germline V lookup: CDR1 DFQATT, CDR2 SNEGSKA (reference sequence). Trimming shortened V by 5 bases and J by 0 bases, and 10 bases separated the two germline ends. CDR3 loop: CSAERDTNYGYTF. The CDR3 coding sequence is TGCAGTGCTGAAAGGGACACTAACTATGGCTACACCTTC.

The chain has TRBV5-1 and TRBJ2-5; the D gene is possibly TRBD1 (5 bases). V was clipped by 6 bases and J by 3 bases, with 18 bases between them. Germline V lookup: CDR1 SGHRS, CDR2 YFSETQ. This CDR3 has 15 amino acids. CDR3 nucleotides: TGCGCCAGCACCGACCCGTGGCAGGGAAAAGAGACCCAGTACTTC. Translated: CASTDPWQGKETQYF. The entire variable domain, with the rest obtained from reference TRBV5-1 and TRBJ2-5, is as follows: KAGVTQTPRYLIKTRGQQVTLSCSPISGHRSVSWYQQTPGQGLQFLFEYFSETQRNKGNFPGRFSGRQFSNSRSEMNVSTLELGDSALYLCASTDPWQGKETQYFGPGTRLLVL.

The sample holds many counts of this clonotype. The V gene is TRBV7-2, the J gene TRBJ2-1; no firm D call. Germline V lookup: CDR1 SGHTA, CDR2 FQGNSA. The CDR3 has 13 residues. Trimming shortened V by 2 bases and J by 5 bases, and 7 bases separated the two germline ends. The CDR3 protein is CASSLQENNEQFF. The CDR3 region has the DNA TGTGCCAGCAGCTTACAGGAGAACAATGAGCAGTTCTTC.

The chain recombines TRBV12-3 or TRBV12-4 with TRBJ2-3; D gene uncertain. CDR3 length equals 14 residues. Trimming cost V 6 bases and J 0 bases, with 10 bases left between them. The CDR3 spells CASRSDPSTDTQYF. The CDR3 nucleotides read TGTGCCAGCAGAAGCGACCCTAGCACAGATACGCAGTATTTT.

The genes are TRBV3-1 and TRBJ1-1, with D unclear. Germline V gene lookup returns CDR1 LGHDT and CDR2 YNNKEL (reference sequence). The CDR3 has 14 amino acids. Deletions cut 3 bases from V and 2 bases from J, with 10 bases between. CDR3 residues: CASSQVGSNTEAFF. The CDR3 bases are TGTGCCAGCAGCCAGGTGGGGAGCAACACTGAAGCTTTCTTT.

V usage is TRBV20-1 and J usage is TRBJ2-7, with D maybe TRBD1 (6 bases). V lost 7 bases and J 2 bases, leaving 12 bases between the germline ends. The CDR3 length is 12 residues. CDR1 is DFQATT, CDR2 SNEGSKA, per germline (reference sequence). In DNA, the CDR3 is TGCAGTGTCCTGACAGGACCCTACGAGCAGTACTTC. It translates to CSVLTGPYEQYF.

In this sample, this clonotype turned up a few times. The J gene is TRBJ2-5, the V gene TRBV25-1; 8 nucleotides match TRBD1. Per the germline V gene, CDR1 is MGHDK and CDR2 is SYGVNS. This CDR3 has 15 residues. The trim removed 1 base at V and 4 bases at J, leaving 5 bases unmatched. The CDR3 sequence is CASSESSGGRETQYF. CDR3 nucleotides: TGTGCCAGCAGTGAATCCTCAGGGGGCCGAGAGACCCAGTACTTC.

This clonotype was detected a few times. The rearrangement uses TRBV4-2 and TRBJ2-1; TRBD2 aligns across 8 bases. Germline V gene data show CDR1 as LGHNA and CDR2 as YNFKEQ. The CDR3 runs to 15 residues. The J segment lost 8 bases and the V segment lost 0 bases, leaving 6 bases of the junction unmatched. In DNA form, the CDR3 reads TGTGCCAGCAGCCAAGAGGGACTAGGCGCGGATGAGCAGTTCTTC. As protein: CASSQEGLGADEQFF.

The chain is built from TRBV18 and TRBJ2-7, with 9 bases matching TRBD2. CDR3 length: 15 amino acids. V lost 6 bases and J lost 4; bases outside the gene matches: 10. Germline-derived CDR1 and CDR2 are KGHSH and LQKENI. The CDR3 loop reads CASSRISGSLYEQYF. DNA for the CDR3: TGTGCCAGCTCGCGTATTAGCGGGAGTCTATACGAGCAGTACTTC.

This clonotype has only a few counts. The V gene is TRBV12-3 or TRBV12-4, the J gene TRBJ2-1, with D tentatively TRBD2 (5 bases). The CDR3 totals 15 residues. V gave up 1 base and J gave up 8 bases, with 15 bases separating them. The CDR3 spells CASSLVRGSPDEQFF. The CDR3 nucleotides read TGTGCCAGCAGTTTAGTCCGGGGATCGCCCGATGAGCAGTTCTTC.

V is TRBV20-1 and J is TRBJ2-7, with 11 bases fitting TRBD2. The germline V gene has CDR1 DFQATT and CDR2 SNEGSKA (reference sequence). The CDR3 is made up of 14 amino acids. The V and J ends lost 4 bases and 4 bases, in that order; junction bases with no gene match: 6. The CDR3 sequence is CSATLAGVSYEQYF. DNA for the CDR3: TGCAGTGCTACACTAGCGGGGGTTTCTTACGAGCAGTACTTC.

This clonotype has more than one count but fewer than ten. The genes are TRBV7-2 and TRBJ2-7; 10 bases map to TRBD2. V gave up 2 bases and J gave up 4 bases; unmatched junction bases: 5. From germline, CDR1 is SGHTA and CDR2 FQGNSA. The CDR3 length is 15 residues. Here the CDR3 DNA reads TGTGCCAGCAGCTTACTAGCGGGGGAGTATTACGAGCAGTACTTC. This codes for CASSLLAGEYYEQYF.

In regard to this clonotype: Given a much more abundant clone one base away, this may be a read error. The chain recombines TRBV4-2 with TRBJ2-3; TRBD1 aligns across 11 bases. This CDR3 has 17 residues. The germline V gene encodes CDR1 LGHNA and CDR2 YNFKEQ. V lost 1 base to trimming and J lost 3 bases; unmatched junction nucleotides: 6. The CDR3 coding sequence is TGTGCCAGCAGCCAAGCACCGGACAGGGGGCGTACAGATACGCAGTATTTT. Its translation is CASSQAPDRGRTDTQYF.

On this clonotype itself: With a much larger clone just one base away, this may be a read error. This sequence joins TRBV4-3 and TRBJ2-4; D not certain. The CDR3 runs to 11 residues. CDR1 is LGHNA and CDR2 is YSLEER in the germline V gene. V was clipped by 3 bases and J by 6 bases, with 3 bases between them. CDR3 loop: CASSHTNIQYF. In DNA, the CDR3 is TGCGCCAGCAGCCACACAAACATTCAGTACTTC.

On this clonotype itself: A read error may explain this, as a much larger clone is one base away. The rearrangement links TRBV7-2 to TRBJ1-5, with D maybe TRBD1 (5 bases). V lost 7 bases and J lost 3, with 16 bases in between. This CDR3 has 15 residues. The germline V gene has CDR1 SGHTA and CDR2 FQGNSA. For the CDR3, the DNA is TGTGCCAGCAACCCAGTGGGGGGTATCAATCAGCCCCAGCATTTT. It is translated as CASNPVGGINQPQHF.

This clonotype has a handful of counts. The J gene is TRBJ2-7, the V gene TRBV12-3 or TRBV12-4, with TRBD1 matching 7 bases. After removal of 4 bases from V and 6 bases from J, the junction contained 3 bases not matched to a gene. The CDR3 is 12 amino acids. Here the CDR3 reads CASSSNRGEQYF. The DNA of the CDR3 is TGTGCCAGCAGTTCAAACAGGGGCGAGCAGTACTTC.

This clonotype was seen only a few times. The chain carries TRBV19 and TRBJ2-7, with TRBD1 matching 10 bases. Per germline, CDR1 LNHDA and CDR2 SQIVND (reference sequence). V shed 7 bases, J shed 3 bases, and the junction held 6 bases outside the gene matches. The CDR3 covers 14 residues. The DNA for the CDR3 is TGTGCCAGTACCTCCGGGACAGGGGACTACGAGCAGTACTTC. Translation gives CASTSGTGDYEQYF.

This chain uses TRBV9 with TRBJ1-2; no definite D call. This CDR3 has 13 amino acids. The V gene lost 4 bases and the J gene lost 3 bases, with 10 bases spanning the gap. The germline gives CDR1 SGDLS, CDR2 YYNGEE. CDR3 sequence: CASSPSVDYGYTF. The CDR3 bases are TGTGCCAGCAGCCCCTCAGTAGACTATGGCTACACCTTC.

The V and J genes are TRBV7-9 and TRBJ1-4; 9 bases are a match to TRBD1. Germline CDR1 is SEHNR and CDR2 is FQNEAQ (reference sequence). J lost 8 bases, V lost 5 bases, and 9 bases had no gene match. This CDR3 spans 15 amino acids. CDR3 in amino acids: CASSLYRGRGEKLFF. The CDR3 DNA sequence: TGTGCCAGCAGCCTCTACAGGGGGCGAGGGGAAAAACTGTTTTTT.

V usage is TRBV5-1 and J usage is TRBJ1-4; perhaps TRBD1 as D (6 bases). Germline V lookup: CDR1 SGHRS, CDR2 YFSETQ. V lost 2 bases to trimming and J lost 5 bases, with 13 bases between them. This CDR3 is 15 amino acids long. The CDR3 bases are TGCGCCAGCAGCTTTGAAACAGGGCCAAATGAAAAACTGTTTTTT. Protein product: CASSFETGPNEKLFF. Combining the CDR3 with reference TRBV5-1 and TRBJ1-4 gives the whole variable domain KAGVTQTPRYLIKTRGQQVTLSCSPISGHRSVSWYQQTPGQGLQFLFEYFSETQRNKGNFPGRFSGRQFSNSRSEMNVSTLELGDSALYLCASSFETGPNEKLFFGSGTQLSVL.

This rearrangement joins TRBV4-3 to TRBJ2-1; no reliable D call. The CDR3 consists of 15 residues. Trimming stripped 4 bases from V and 4 bases from J, with 14 bases between. The germline CDR1 and CDR2 sequences are LGHNA and YSLEER. The CDR3 sequence is CASSPRLTEYNEQFF. The CDR3 DNA sequence: TGCGCCAGCAGCCCCCGCCTTACAGAATACAATGAGCAGTTCTTC.